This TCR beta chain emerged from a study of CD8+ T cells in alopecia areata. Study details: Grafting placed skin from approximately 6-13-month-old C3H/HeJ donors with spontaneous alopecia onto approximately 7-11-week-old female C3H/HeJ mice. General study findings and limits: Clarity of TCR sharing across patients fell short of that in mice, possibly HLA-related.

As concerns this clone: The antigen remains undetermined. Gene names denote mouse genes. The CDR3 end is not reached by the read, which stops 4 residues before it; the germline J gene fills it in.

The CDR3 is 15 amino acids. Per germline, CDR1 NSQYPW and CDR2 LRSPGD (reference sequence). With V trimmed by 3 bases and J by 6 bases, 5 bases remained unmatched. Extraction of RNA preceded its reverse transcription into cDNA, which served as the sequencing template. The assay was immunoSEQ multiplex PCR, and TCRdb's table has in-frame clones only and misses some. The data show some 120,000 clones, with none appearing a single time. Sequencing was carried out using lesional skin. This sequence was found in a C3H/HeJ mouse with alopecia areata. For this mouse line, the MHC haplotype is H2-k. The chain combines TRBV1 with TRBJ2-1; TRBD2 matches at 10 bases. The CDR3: CTCSALGGRVAEQFF. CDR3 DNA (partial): TGCACCTGCAGTGCCCTGGGGGGGCGCGTTGCT.